A single sample gave rise to the 9 T cell receptor beta chains below, sequenced in a study of CD8+ T cells in alopecia areata. Following RNA extraction, reverse transcription yielded cDNA that acted as the sequencing template. Measured with immunoSEQ multiplex PCR; TCRdb has only the in-frame clones, and not every one. The repertoire has roughly 210,000 clones, about 40% of them found once; the top ten carry 2.6%. As to treatment: oral pan-JAK inhibitor, 5-10 mg twice daily. This sample comprised CD4+ T cells sorted from blood, obtained between weeks 36 and 40, from a patient treated with tofacitinib. These receptors all come from a human donor with alopecia areata.

This clone appeared a few times. DNA for the CDR3: TGTGCCAGCAGTGCGCGGGACTATCAAGAGACCCAGTACTTC. Translation: CASSARDYQETQYF. The chain uses TRBV2 and TRBJ2-5, with TRBD2 identical over 7 bases. The CDR3 contains 14 residues. Trimming took 4 bases from V and 2 from J; bases not matched to a gene: 4. Germline values: CDR1 SNHLY, CDR2 FYNNEI.

This rearrangement joins TRBV6-1 to TRBJ2-1; perhaps D is TRBD1 or TRBD2 (5 bases each). Germline-derived CDR1 and CDR2 are MNHNS and SASEGT. Trimming stripped 8 bases from V and 6 bases from J, with 17 bases between. This CDR3 spans 14 amino acids. Here the CDR3 reads CASPRDVRGNEQFF. In DNA form, the CDR3 reads TGTGCCAGCCCGAGGGACGTACGAGGCAATGAGCAGTTCTTC.

This rearrangement joins TRBV6-5 to TRBJ1-4; a weak D match, TRBD1 (6 bases). The CDR3 has 14 amino acids. Trimming took 5 bases from V and 8 from J, leaving 15 bases between them. CDR1 and CDR2 (germline): MNHEY, SVGAGI. CDR3 in DNA: TGTGCCAGCAGTATAAACAGGGTCTCGGAAAAACTGTTTTTT. Amino acids: CASSINRVSEKLFF.

This chain links TRBV18 with TRBJ2-7; D may be TRBD1 (6 bases). Trimming stripped 5 bases from V and 6 bases from J, with 11 bases between. The CDR3 is 12 amino acids. The germline V gene encodes CDR1 KGHSH and CDR2 LQKENI. The CDR3 protein is CASSARGSEQYF. The CDR3 coding sequence is TGTGCCAGCTCAGCGAGGGGGTCCGAGCAGTACTTC.

The V gene is TRBV28, the J gene TRBJ1-5, with 7 bases aligning to TRBD1. Germline lookup yields CDR1 MDHEN and CDR2 SYDVKM. V was clipped by 5 bases and J by 7 bases; unmatched bases: 8. This CDR3 has 14 residues. CDR3 bases: TGTGCCAGCAGTCGTCGACAGGGTGTACAGCCCCAGCATTTT. Its protein product is CASSRRQGVQPQHF.

The chain joins TRBV27 to TRBJ2-1; 11 bases match TRBD1. J gave up 5 bases and V 6 bases, and 9 bases lay outside the gene matches. Germline V lookup: CDR1 MNHEY, CDR2 SMNVEV (reference sequence). There are 16 residues in the CDR3. The CDR3 reads CASRPKGQGGNNEQFF. The CDR3 nucleotides are TGTGCCAGCAGACCTAAGGGACAGGGGGGGAACAATGAGCAGTTCTTC.

The V call is TRBV6-6, the J call TRBJ2-7; 7 bases agree with TRBD1. CDR3 length: 15 residues. V trimming: 5 bases; J trimming: 0 bases; junction bases outside the gene matches: 7. CDR1 is MNHNY and CDR2 is SVGAGI in the germline V gene (reference sequence). The CDR3 DNA follows: TGTGCCAGCAGTGCAACAGACAGGGCCTCCTACGAGCAGTACTTC. This encodes CASSATDRASYEQYF.

The chain uses TRBV30 and TRBJ1-2; TRBD1 is a possible D gene (6 bases). The CDR3 runs to 12 residues. Trimming stripped 3 bases from V and 8 bases from J, with 13 bases between. Germline lookup yields CDR1 GTSNPN and CDR2 SVGIG (reference sequence). The CDR3 reads CAWSRGQYGYTF. Here the CDR3 DNA reads TGTGCCTGGAGCAGAGGACAGTACGGCTACACCTTC.

The gene calls are TRBV19 and TRBJ2-6; the match to TRBD1 covers 10 bases. This CDR3 is 16 amino acids long. CDR1 LNHDA and CDR2 SQIVND come from the germline V gene (reference sequence). With 5 bases clipped from V and 3 bases from J, the junction kept 4 bases outside the gene matches. CDR3 sequence: CASSFRTGGGANVLTF. In nucleotides, the CDR3 is TGTGCCAGTAGTTTCCGGACAGGGGGTGGGGCCAACGTCCTGACTTTC.